This is a list of T cell receptor beta chains from one sample in a study of regulatory T cells in long-lasting Graves disease. MiXCR, applied by TCRdb to the multiplex PCR reads, yields one record per CDR3 protein. The sample contains roughly 400,000 distinct CDR3 sequences, approximately 16% of which appear only once. A further study also used this sample, focusing on T cells in Graves' hyperthyroidism and ophthalmopathy.

The source was peripheral blood mononuclear cells (PBMCs), collected at new diagnosis, from a patient treated with antithyroid drugs. These receptors all stem from a woman between 40 and 55 years old with Graves disease. CDR3s include the opening cysteine and the closing phenylalanine or tryptophan. Each record gives: J gene, clone size, V gene, D gene, CDR3 DNA, CDR3 protein. D genes are given only for firm matches. Size is stated for part of the rows, as once, few or many counts, or as a class when the clone is expanded.

TRBJ2-1	many	TRBV20-1	TRBD2	TGCAGTGCTAGAGATGATGGGACTAGCGGGTCCCATGAGCAGTTCTTC	CSARDDGTSGSHEQFF
TRBJ2-1	many	TRBV10-3	-	TGTGCCATCAGTGAGTCGTCATTACCGGACTTAGGCAATGAGCAGTTCTTC	CAISESSLPDLGNEQFF
TRBJ2-7	few	TRBV19	-	TGTGCCAGTAGTATAGCCGACAGTACAAACTACGAGCAGTACTTC	CASSIADSTNYEQYF
TRBJ2-7	many	TRBV27	-	TGTGCCAGCAGTCCAGCCGCCCCCGGGAGGGGGCTGCGGTGGCAGTACTTC	CASSPAAPGRGLRWQYF
TRBJ1-2	few	TRBV6-1	-	TGTGCCAGCCGCAGAAACTATGGCTACACCTTC	CASRRNYGYTF
TRBJ2-7	-	TRBV12-3/TRBV12-4	-	TGTGCCAGCAGTTCGGAGCCCAGTGGGCTTTACGAGCAGTACTTC	CASSSEPSGLYEQYF
TRBJ1-2	many	TRBV2	-	TGTGCCAGCAGTCCGGGACCGGAGTTTTATGGCTACACCTTC	CASSPGPEFYGYTF
TRBJ2-2	-	TRBV6-2/TRBV6-3	-	TGTGCCAGCAGTTACGGGACCCTTAACACCGGGGAGCTGTTTTTT	CASSYGTLNTGELFF
TRBJ1-3	-	TRBV18	-	TGTGCCAGCTCATCCGGACCGATCTCTGGAAACACCATATATTTT	CASSSGPISGNTIYF
TRBJ2-7	-	TRBV11-2	-	TGTGCCAGCAGCCCTCCGGGCCTCTACGAGCAGTACTTC	CASSPPGLYEQYF
TRBJ2-2	many	TRBV24-1	-	TGTGCCACCAGTGATTCCCCCCGAAGGACGGGGCCGAACACCGGGGAGCTGTTTTTT	CATSDSPRRTGPNTGELFF
TRBJ1-1	many	TRBV19	-	TGTGCCAGTACTGGGGACAAGAACACTGAAGCTTTCTTT	CASTGDKNTEAFF
TRBJ2-3	many	TRBV7-2	-	TGTGCCAGCAGCCAAGGCACAGGCTACACAGATACGCAGTATTTT	CASSQGTGYTDTQYF
TRBJ2-3	-	TRBV28	-	TGTGCCAGCGAAGGACAAGCGCAGTATTTT	CASEGQAQYF
TRBJ2-3	many	TRBV4-2	-	TGTGCCAGCAGCCAAGGGTGGATCCTTGGGGCAGATACGCAGTATTTT	CASSQGWILGADTQYF
TRBJ2-1	-	TRBV7-9	-	TGTGCCAGCACACCCCAGGGGTATGAGCAGTTCTTC	CASTPQGYEQFF
TRBJ2-5	few	TRBV5-6	-	TGTGCCAGCAGTCGGGGACTGACTCAAGAGACCCAGTACTTC	CASSRGLTQETQYF
TRBJ2-7	-	TRBV3-1	-	TGTGCCAGCAGGCCAAATGTGGTGGGCGAGCAGTACTTC	CASRPNVVGEQYF
TRBJ1-2	many	TRBV30	-	TGTGCCTGGAGTTTTGGTGAGGGAGAAGGCTACACCTTC	CAWSFGEGEGYTF
TRBJ2-5	many	TRBV2	TRBD2	TGTGCCAGCAGTGAAGCGCGGTCTAGCGGGAAAGAGACCCAGTACTTC	CASSEARSSGKETQYF
TRBJ2-7	many	TRBV13	TRBD1	TGTGCCAGCAGCCAAGGACAGGGGGCGGGCTTCGACGAGCAGTACTTC	CASSQGQGAGFDEQYF
TRBJ2-5	many	TRBV28	TRBD1	TGTGCCAGCAGCCCGGGACAGGGTCCAGAGACCCAGTACTTC	CASSPGQGPETQYF
TRBJ2-1	many	TRBV20-1	TRBD2	TGCAGTGCTAGGAGACTAGCGGGAGCCCTCCGGGAGTTCTTC	CSARRLAGALREFF
TRBJ1-1	few	TRBV19	-	TGTGCCAGTAGTATTTTGGGCCTTTGGAACACTGAAGCTTTCTTT	CASSILGLWNTEAFF
TRBJ2-7	many	TRBV5-6	TRBD1	TGTGCCAGCAGCTGGGGACAGGGGGACGTCGAGCAGTACTTC	CASSWGQGDVEQYF
TRBJ2-7	many	TRBV2	TRBD2	TGTGCCGTTAGCGGGACCTACGAGCAGTACTTC	CAVSGTYEQYF
TRBJ2-7	many	TRBV28	-	TGTGCCAGCAGTTTATTGTCGCGTCCCTACTACGAGCAGTACTTC	CASSLLSRPYYEQYF
TRBJ2-1	few	TRBV20-1	TRBD2	TGCAGTGCTAGAGATCGTCGAGCGGGAAGCAATGAGCAGTTCTTC	CSARDRRAGSNEQFF
TRBJ2-3	many	TRBV28	TRBD2	TGTGCCAGCAGTCTGCCCACGGGGGGGACTAGCCAATACACAGATACGCAGTATTTT	CASSLPTGGTSQYTDTQYF
TRBJ2-1	-	TRBV11-2	TRBD2	TGTGCCAGCAGCTTAGTGACGGGAGGTAGCTACAATGAGCAGTTCTTC	CASSLVTGGSYNEQFF
TRBJ2-7	-	TRBV7-6	-	TGTGCCAGCAGCTTAGACGTAAGACAGCAGTACTTC	CASSLDVRQQYF
TRBJ2-7	many	TRBV7-2	-	TGTGCCAGCAGCTTACTAATTGGGTACGAGCAGTACTTC	CASSLLIGYEQYF
TRBJ2-5	few	TRBV4-1	TRBD1	TGCGCCAGCAGCCATGACAGGGGGCGGGAGACCCAGTACTTC	CASSHDRGRETQYF
TRBJ1-2	few	TRBV6-5	-	TGTGCCAGCAGTTACGTTGAGACAGAGGACTATGGCTACACCTTC	CASSYVETEDYGYTF
TRBJ1-2	-	TRBV28	-	TGTGCCAGCAGCCCAGGTATGCGGAACTATGGCTACACCTTC	CASSPGMRNYGYTF
TRBJ2-1	-	TRBV7-3	TRBD1	TGTGCCAGCAGCTTGGGACAGGGTCTTGAGCAGTTCTTC	CASSLGQGLEQFF
TRBJ2-5	-	TRBV12-3/TRBV12-4	TRBD2	TGTGCCAGCAGTGACCTATCGACTAGCGGGAGTGGAGAGACCCAGTACTTC	CASSDLSTSGSGETQYF
TRBJ2-7	many	TRBV28	TRBD1	TGTGCCAGCAGAAAGGGACAGGGGGGCTACGAGCAGTACTTC	CASRKGQGGYEQYF
TRBJ1-6	many	TRBV28	-	TGTGCCAGCAGACCCACAACGGACAGAGTTAATTCACCCCTCCACTTT	CASRPTTDRVNSPLHF
TRBJ2-7	many	TRBV12-5	TRBD1	TGTGCTAGTGGCCCAAGCCCGGGACAGGGGGCGCGGGAGCAGTACTTC	CASGPSPGQGAREQYF
TRBJ2-6	many	TRBV5-1	-	TGCGCCAGCAGCCAAGATGGTGAGGGATTTATATCTGGGGCCAACGTCCTGACTTTC	CASSQDGEGFISGANVLTF
TRBJ1-4	many	TRBV20-1	-	TGCAGTGCTGTCCAGGGGATAACGCTTGAAAAACTGTTTTTT	CSAVQGITLEKLFF
TRBJ2-1	few	TRBV7-9	-	TGTGCCAGCAGCTCGGACATCGCCGGGGGTGAGCAGTTCTTC	CASSSDIAGGEQFF
TRBJ1-2	-	TRBV9	-	TGTGCCAGCAGCGTACCCGGTTCGGGGACTGATTACACCTTC	CASSVPGSGTDYTF
TRBJ2-1	-	TRBV4-1	-	TGCGGGAGCGGTATCCCAGAGAATGAGCAGTTCTTC	CGSGIPENEQFF
TRBJ2-3	few	TRBV20-1	TRBD2	TGCAGTGCTAGACCCCATGATTGGACTAGCGGGGGAACAAGGCCAGATACGCAGTATTTT	CSARPHDWTSGGTRPDTQYF